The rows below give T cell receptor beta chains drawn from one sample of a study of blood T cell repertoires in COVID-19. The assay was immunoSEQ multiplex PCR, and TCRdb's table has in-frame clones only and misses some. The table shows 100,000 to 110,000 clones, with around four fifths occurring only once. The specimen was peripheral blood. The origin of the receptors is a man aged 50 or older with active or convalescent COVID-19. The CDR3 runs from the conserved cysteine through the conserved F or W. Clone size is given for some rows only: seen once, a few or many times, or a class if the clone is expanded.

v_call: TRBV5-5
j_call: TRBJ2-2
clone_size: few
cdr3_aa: CASSLTGTSGGTGELFF

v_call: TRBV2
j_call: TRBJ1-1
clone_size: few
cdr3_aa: CASSEFRAGNTEAFF

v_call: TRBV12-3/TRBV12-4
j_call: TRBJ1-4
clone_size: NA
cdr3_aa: CASSLRGNEKLFF

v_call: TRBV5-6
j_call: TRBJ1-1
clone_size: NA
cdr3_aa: CASSLGGAPGTTEAFF

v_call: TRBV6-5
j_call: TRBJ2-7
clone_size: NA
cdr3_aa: CASSLDRLAASYEQYF

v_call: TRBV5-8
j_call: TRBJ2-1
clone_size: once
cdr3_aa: CASSPGTGGENEQFF

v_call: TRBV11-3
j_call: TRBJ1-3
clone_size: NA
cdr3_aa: CASSYEGLGNTIYF

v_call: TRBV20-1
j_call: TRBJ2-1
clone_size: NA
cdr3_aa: CSARRLHEQFF

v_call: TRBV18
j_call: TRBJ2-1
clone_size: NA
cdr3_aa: CASSPPGLSYTVEQFF

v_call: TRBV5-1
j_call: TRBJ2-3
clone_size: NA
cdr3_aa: CASSPPGTAYADTQYF

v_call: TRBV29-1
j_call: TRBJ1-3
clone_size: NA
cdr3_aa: CSVAKGTGGNTIYF

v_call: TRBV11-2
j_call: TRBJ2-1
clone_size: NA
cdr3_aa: CASSLGALNEQFF

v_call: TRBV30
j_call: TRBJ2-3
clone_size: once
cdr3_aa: CAWIKRGTDTQYF

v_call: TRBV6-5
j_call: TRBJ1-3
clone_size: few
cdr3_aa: CASNRRQRTGNTIYF

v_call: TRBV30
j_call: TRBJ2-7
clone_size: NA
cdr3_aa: CAWSVGYLAGEQYF

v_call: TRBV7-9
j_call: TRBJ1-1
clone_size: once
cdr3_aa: CASGKWEGRPEAFF

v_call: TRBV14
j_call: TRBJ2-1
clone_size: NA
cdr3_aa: CASSQNRNEQFF

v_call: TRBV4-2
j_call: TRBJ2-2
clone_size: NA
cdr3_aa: CASSQDTGGMAGELFF

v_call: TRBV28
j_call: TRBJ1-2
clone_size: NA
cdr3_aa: CASSSVDGYTF

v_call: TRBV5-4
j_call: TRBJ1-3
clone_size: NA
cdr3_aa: CASSLAGQGQRNTIYF

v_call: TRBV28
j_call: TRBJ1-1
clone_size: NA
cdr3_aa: CASSLDRGLTEAFF

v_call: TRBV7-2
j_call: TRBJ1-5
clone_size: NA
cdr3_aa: CASSSPGQDHTDQPQHF

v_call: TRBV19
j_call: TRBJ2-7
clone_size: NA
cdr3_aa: CASSSVLAGGSYEQYF

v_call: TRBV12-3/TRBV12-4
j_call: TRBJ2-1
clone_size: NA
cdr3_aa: CASRPTGYNEQFF

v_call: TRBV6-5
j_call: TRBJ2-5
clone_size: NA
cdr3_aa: CASSYHDRGETQYF

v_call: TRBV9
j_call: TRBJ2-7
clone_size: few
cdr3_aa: CASSVSGQGKDYEQYF

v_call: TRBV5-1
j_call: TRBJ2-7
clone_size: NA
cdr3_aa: CASSLALAGVGEQYF

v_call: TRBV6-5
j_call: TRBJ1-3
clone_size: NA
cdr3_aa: CASIRGHFSGNTIYF